These 16 T cell receptor beta chains originate from one sample sequenced in a study of vaccination and CD4 T cells after COVID-19. Treatment here: roughly 10-day PBMC culture with coronavirus spike peptide pools or control peptides (ViraFEST assay). These TCRs' antigens remain unknown. Researchers used the Oncomine TCR Beta short-read assay to sequence DNA from cultured CD4+ T cells. TCRdb reanalysed the PCR reads using MiXCR and keeps one entry per CDR3 protein. The sample records around 16,000 distinct CDR3 sequences, roughly 71% being singletons. Material for sequencing was CD4+ T cells from blood, cultured in vitro. These receptors all come from a human donor who had recovered from COVID-19.

This chain connects TRBV28 to TRBJ1-6; D is perhaps TRBD1 (5 bases). Germline V lookup: CDR1 MDHEN, CDR2 SYDVKM. The CDR3 extends over 14 amino acids. The V and J ends lost 3 bases and 8 bases respectively, with 11 bases between them. This CDR3 is CASSFAGRDSPLHF. CDR3 nucleotide sequence: TGTGCCAGCAGTTTTGCAGGGCGCGATTCACCCCTCCACTTT.

The chain combines TRBV7-2 with TRBJ1-2; D is unclear. Trimming removed 1 base at V and 5 bases at J, with 14 bases between. The CDR3 is 15 residues long. Germline CDR1 and CDR2: SGHTA and FQGNSA. The CDR3 here is CASSLDRRAVYGYTF. The CDR3 DNA sequence: TGTGCCAGCAGCTTAGATCGACGGGCCGTTTATGGCTACACCTTC. The full variable domain, completed using reference TRBV7-2 and TRBJ1-2, is GAGVSQSPSNKVTEKGKDVELRCDPISGHTALYWYRQSLGQGLEFLIYFQGNSAPDKSGLPSDRFSAERTGGSVSTLTIQRTQQEDSAVYLCASSLDRRAVYGYTFGSGTRLTVV.

The chain links TRBV19 to TRBJ2-1, with 9 bases matching TRBD2. The CDR3 runs to 17 residues. Losses at the gene ends were 1 base for V and 3 bases for J; bases not matched to a gene: 7. CDR1 and CDR2 (germline): LNHDA, SQIVND (reference sequence). The CDR3: CASSIGGSGSFYNEQFF. In DNA, the CDR3 is TGTGCCAGTAGTATAGGGGGTAGCGGGAGTTTCTACAATGAGCAGTTCTTC.

The chain combines TRBV7-8 with TRBJ1-2; D ambiguous. CDR1 is SGHVS and CDR2 is FQNEAQ in the germline V gene. Deletions cut 5 bases from V and 4 bases from J, with 14 bases between. This CDR3 spans 14 amino acids. In nucleotides, the CDR3 is TGTGCCAGCAGCGCCGCGGGGTTCGGCTATGGCTACACCTTC. Translated, it gives CASSAAGFGYGYTF. Filled out from reference TRBV7-8 and TRBJ1-2, the complete variable domain reads GAGVSQSPRYKVAKRGQDVALRCDPISGHVSLFWYQQALGQGPEFLTYFQNEAQLDKSGLPSDRFFAERPEGSVSTLKIQRTQQEDSAVYLCASSAAGFGYGYTFGSGTRLTVV.

This chain connects TRBV11-2 to TRBJ2-3, with TRBD2 identical over 7 bases. The germline CDR1 and CDR2 sequences are SGHAT and FQNNGV. The CDR3 loop spans 16 amino acids. V lost 1 base, J lost 0 bases, and 4 bases stayed unmatched. This CDR3 is CASSLGGSGSTDTQYF. In DNA, the CDR3 is TGTGCCAGCAGCTTAGGCGGGAGTGGAAGCACAGATACGCAGTATTTT.

This rearrangement joins TRBV7-2 to TRBJ2-5; possible D gene TRBD1, 6 bases. The CDR3 contains 14 residues. The V gene's germline CDR1 is SGHTA and CDR2 FQGNSA. Trimming stripped 5 bases from V and 1 base from J, with 11 bases between. The CDR3 bases are TGTGCCAGCAGCCGCGGACAGCTCCAAGAGACCCAGTACTTC. Amino acids: CASSRGQLQETQYF.

This chain uses TRBV6-2 or TRBV6-3 with TRBJ1-1; D is ambiguous. Germline V gene sequence: CDR1 MNHEY, CDR2 SVGEGT. The CDR3 runs to 14 residues. With 6 bases removed from V and 1 base from J, the gap between germline ends came to 12 bases. CDR3 sequence: CASSPGFWNTEAFF. The CDR3 DNA follows: TGTGCCAGCAGCCCAGGTTTCTGGAACACTGAAGCTTTCTTT.

V is TRBV15 and J is TRBJ2-7; 9 bases agree with TRBD1. V was pared by 0 bases and J by 7 bases, with 10 bases of the junction left unmatched. Germline CDR1 and CDR2: LNHNV and YYDKDF (reference sequence). CDR3 length: 16 residues. CDR3 residues: CATSRDRGTGSREQYF. The DNA for the CDR3 is TGTGCCACCAGCAGAGATCGGGGGACAGGGTCGAGGGAGCAGTACTTC. Complete variable domain (other parts from reference TRBV15 and TRBJ2-7): DAMVIQNPRYQVTQFGKPVTLSCSQTLNHNVMYWYQQKSSQAPKLLFHYYDKDFNNEADTPDNFQSRRPNTSFCFLDIRSPGLGDTAMYLCATSRDRGTGSREQYFGPGTRLTVT.

The V and J genes are TRBV20-1 and TRBJ1-2; D is unclear. V was pared by 5 bases and J by 7 bases, with 20 bases between. The CDR3 loop spans 14 amino acids. The germline gives CDR1 DFQATT, CDR2 SNEGSKA (reference sequence). The CDR3, as DNA: TGCAGTGCTCCCGCCGAGGGTAGAGTTTCTGGCTACACCTTC. Encoded protein: CSAPAEGRVSGYTF.

The chain links TRBV20-1 to TRBJ2-6, with 9 bases matching TRBD1. This CDR3 region has 20 residues. CDR1 is DFQATT and CDR2 is SNEGSKA in the germline V gene (reference sequence). V trimming: 4 bases; J trimming: 2 bases; junction bases outside the gene matches: 18. The CDR3 DNA reads TGCAGTGCTACGCCACAGGGGGCGGAAAGATTAGAGGCTGGGGCCAACGTCCTGACTTTC. Amino acid sequence: CSATPQGAERLEAGANVLTF.

The chain combines TRBV7-2 with TRBJ2-1; 10 positions agree with TRBD1. V shed 1 base, J shed 6 bases, and the junction held 12 bases outside the gene matches. The CDR3 consists of 18 residues. Germline V gene sequence: CDR1 SGHTA, CDR2 FQGNSA. The CDR3 nucleotides are TGTGCCAGCAGCTTAGTCCACTCGTTGGGACAGGGGTCCAATGAGCAGTTCTTC. Protein sequence: CASSLVHSLGQGSNEQFF.

This chain links TRBV5-8 with TRBJ1-5; no clear D. Germline assignment: CDR1 SGHTS and CDR2 YDEGEE. V was cut by 4 bases and J by 1 base, with 12 bases left in between. The CDR3 covers 15 residues. CDR3 sequence (DNA): TGTGCCAGCAGCCCCACCCTAAACAGCAATCAGCCCCAGCATTTT. The encoded protein is CASSPTLNSNQPQHF.

The chain couples TRBV12-3 or TRBV12-4 to TRBJ2-7; the D call may be TRBD1 or TRBD2 (6 bases each). The CDR3 has 14 amino acids. The V end was cut by 3 bases, the J end by 1 base, with 10 bases between. CDR3 residues: CASSFGGLSYEQYF. In nucleotides, the CDR3 is TGTGCCAGCAGTTTTGGGGGGCTTTCCTACGAGCAGTACTTC.

This clonotype was recorded only once. The V gene is TRBV20-1, the J gene TRBJ1-5; 9 bases match TRBD1. This CDR3 is built from 13 residues. Trimming removed 5 bases from V and 7 bases from J; junction bases left unmatched: 6. CDR1 and CDR2 from the germline V gene are DFQATT and SNEGSKA (reference sequence). The CDR3 DNA sequence: TGCAGTGCTCCTGTGACAGGGGGGCAGCCCCAGCATTTT. Translation: CSAPVTGGQPQHF.

The gene calls are TRBV6-1 and TRBJ1-5; tentatively, D is TRBD1 (5 bases). CDR3 length: 16 residues. Trimming stripped 7 bases from V and 0 bases from J, with 16 bases between. In germline, CDR1 is MNHNS, CDR2 SASEGT. This CDR3 is CASKQGAGGSNQPQHF. The CDR3 DNA is TGTGCCAGCAAACAAGGGGCGGGGGGTAGCAATCAGCCCCAGCATTTT.

The chain employs TRBV5-1 and TRBJ1-1, with 8 positions matching TRBD1. Germline V gene data show CDR1 as SGHRS and CDR2 as YFSETQ. V dropped 7 bases and J dropped 5; count of bases not matched to a gene: 13. The CDR3 covers 15 residues. The CDR3 spells CASHPRDRKRTEAFF. CDR3 bases: TGCGCCAGCCATCCCCGGGACAGGAAGAGGACTGAAGCTTTCTTT.